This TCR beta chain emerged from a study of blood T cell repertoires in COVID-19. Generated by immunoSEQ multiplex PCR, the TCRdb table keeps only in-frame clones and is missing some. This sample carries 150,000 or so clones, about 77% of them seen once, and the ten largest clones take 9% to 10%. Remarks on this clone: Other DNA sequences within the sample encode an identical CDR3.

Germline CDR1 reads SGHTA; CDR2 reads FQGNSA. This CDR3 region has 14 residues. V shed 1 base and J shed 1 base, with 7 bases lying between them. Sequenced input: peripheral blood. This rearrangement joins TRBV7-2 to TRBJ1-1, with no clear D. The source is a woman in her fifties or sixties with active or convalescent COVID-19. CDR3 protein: CASSLGPGNTEAFF. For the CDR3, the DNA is TGTGCCAGCAGCTTAGGTCCAGGGAACACTGAAGCTTTCTTT.